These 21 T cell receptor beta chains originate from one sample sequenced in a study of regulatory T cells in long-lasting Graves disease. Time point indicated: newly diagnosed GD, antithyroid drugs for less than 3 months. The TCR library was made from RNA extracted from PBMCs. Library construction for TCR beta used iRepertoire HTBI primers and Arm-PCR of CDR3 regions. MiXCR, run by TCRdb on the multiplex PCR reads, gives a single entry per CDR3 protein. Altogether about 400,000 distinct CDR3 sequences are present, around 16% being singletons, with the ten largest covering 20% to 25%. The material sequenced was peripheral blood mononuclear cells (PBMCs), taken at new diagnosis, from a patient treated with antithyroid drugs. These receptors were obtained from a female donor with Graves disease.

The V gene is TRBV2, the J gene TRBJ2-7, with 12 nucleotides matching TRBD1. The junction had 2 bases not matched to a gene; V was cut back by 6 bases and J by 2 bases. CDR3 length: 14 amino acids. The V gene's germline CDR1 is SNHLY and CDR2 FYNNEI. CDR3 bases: TGTGCCAGCAGCGGGGACAGGGGGCCCTACGAGCAGTACTTC. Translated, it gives CASSGDRGPYEQYF.

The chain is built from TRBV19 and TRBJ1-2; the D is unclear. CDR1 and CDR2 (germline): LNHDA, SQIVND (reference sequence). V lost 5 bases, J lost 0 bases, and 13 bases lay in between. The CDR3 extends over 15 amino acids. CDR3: CASSAQPFPNYGYTF. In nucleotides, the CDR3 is TGTGCCAGTAGTGCACAGCCGTTTCCTAACTATGGCTACACCTTC.

Here the CDR3 reads CASSHREAGANVLTF. CDR3 coding DNA: TGCGCCAGCAGCCACAGGGAGGCTGGGGCCAACGTCCTGACTTTC. V usage is TRBV4-1 and J usage is TRBJ2-6; the D gene is possibly TRBD2 (6 bases). V was clipped by 3 bases and J by 2 bases, with 8 bases between them. Germline V lookup: CDR1 MGHRA, CDR2 YSYEKL. This CDR3 contains 15 residues.

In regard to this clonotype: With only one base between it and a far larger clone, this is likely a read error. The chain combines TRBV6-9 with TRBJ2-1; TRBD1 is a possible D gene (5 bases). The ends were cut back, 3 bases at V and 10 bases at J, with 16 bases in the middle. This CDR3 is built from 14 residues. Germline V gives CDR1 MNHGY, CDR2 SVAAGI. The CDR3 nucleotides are TGTGCCAGCAGTTACTCTGGGGCGTCCTACGAGCAGTTCTTC. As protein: CASSYSGASYEQFF.

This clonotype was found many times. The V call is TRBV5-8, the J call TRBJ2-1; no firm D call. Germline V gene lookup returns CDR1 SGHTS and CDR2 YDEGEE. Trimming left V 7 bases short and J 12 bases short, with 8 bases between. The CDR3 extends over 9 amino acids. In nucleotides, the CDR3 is TGTGCCAGCGGTGCCGCGCAGTTCTTC. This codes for CASGAAQFF.

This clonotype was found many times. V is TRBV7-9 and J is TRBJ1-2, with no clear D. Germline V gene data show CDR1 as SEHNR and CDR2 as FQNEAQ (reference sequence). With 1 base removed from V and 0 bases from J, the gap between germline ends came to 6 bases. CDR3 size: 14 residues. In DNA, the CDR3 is TGTGCCAGCAGCTTAGAAATCGCTAACTATGGCTACACCTTC. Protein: CASSLEIANYGYTF.

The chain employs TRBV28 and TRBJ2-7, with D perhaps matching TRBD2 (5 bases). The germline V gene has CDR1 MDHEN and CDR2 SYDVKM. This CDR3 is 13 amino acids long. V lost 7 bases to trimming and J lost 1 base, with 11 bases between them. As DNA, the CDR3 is TGTGCCAGCATGAGCCGGGGTTCCTACGAGCAGTACTTC. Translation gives CASMSRGSYEQYF.

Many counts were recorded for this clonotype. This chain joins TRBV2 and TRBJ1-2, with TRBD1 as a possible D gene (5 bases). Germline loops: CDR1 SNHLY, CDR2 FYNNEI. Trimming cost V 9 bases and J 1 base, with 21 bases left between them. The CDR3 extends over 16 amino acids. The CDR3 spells CARRPGTVYYNYGYTF. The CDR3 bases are TGTGCCAGGAGACCCGGGACGGTCTACTATAACTATGGCTACACCTTC. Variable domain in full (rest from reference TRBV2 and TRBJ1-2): EPEVTQTPSHQVTQMGQEVILRCVPISNHLYFYWYRQILGQKVEFLVSFYNNEISEKSEIFDDQFSVERPDGSNFTLKIRSTKLEDSAMYFCARRPGTVYYNYGYTFGSGTRLTVV.

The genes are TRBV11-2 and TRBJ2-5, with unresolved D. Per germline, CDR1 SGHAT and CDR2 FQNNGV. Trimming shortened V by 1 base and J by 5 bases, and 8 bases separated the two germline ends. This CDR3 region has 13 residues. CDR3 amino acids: CASSLGRLETQYF. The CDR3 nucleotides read TGTGCCAGCAGCTTAGGGCGGTTGGAGACCCAGTACTTC.

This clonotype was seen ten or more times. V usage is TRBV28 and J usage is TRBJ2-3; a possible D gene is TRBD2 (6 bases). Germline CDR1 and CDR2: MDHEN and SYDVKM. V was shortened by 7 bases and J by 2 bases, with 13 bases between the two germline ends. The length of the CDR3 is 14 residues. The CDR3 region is CASTTGVPTDTQYF. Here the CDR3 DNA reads TGTGCCAGCACAACGGGGGTTCCCACAGATACGCAGTATTTT.

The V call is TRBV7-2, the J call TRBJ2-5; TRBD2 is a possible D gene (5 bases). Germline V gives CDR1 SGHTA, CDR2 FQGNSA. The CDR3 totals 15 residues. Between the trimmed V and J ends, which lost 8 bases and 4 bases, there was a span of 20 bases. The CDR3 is CASSPPLAPRETQYF. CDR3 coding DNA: TGTGCCAGCTCACCACCTCTAGCCCCACGAGAGACCCAGTACTTC.

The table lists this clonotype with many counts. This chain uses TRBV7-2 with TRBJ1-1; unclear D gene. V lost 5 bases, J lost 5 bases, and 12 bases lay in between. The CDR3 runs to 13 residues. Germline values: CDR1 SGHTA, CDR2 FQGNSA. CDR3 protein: CASSPGIGTEAFF. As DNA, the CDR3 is TGTGCCAGCAGCCCGGGGATCGGAACTGAAGCTTTCTTT.

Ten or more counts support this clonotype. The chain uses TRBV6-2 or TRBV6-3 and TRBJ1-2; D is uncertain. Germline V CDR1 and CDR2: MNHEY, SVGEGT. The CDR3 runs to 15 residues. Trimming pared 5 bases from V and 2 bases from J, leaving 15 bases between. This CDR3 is CASSEARFANYGYTF. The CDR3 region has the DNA TGTGCCAGCAGTGAAGCCCGGTTTGCGAACTATGGCTACACCTTC.

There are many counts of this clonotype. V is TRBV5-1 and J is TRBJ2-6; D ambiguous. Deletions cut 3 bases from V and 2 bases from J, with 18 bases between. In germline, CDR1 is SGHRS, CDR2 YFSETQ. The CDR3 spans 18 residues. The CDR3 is CASSSSDGARTGANVLTF. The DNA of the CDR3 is TGCGCCAGCAGCTCCAGCGACGGTGCTAGAACTGGGGCCAACGTCCTGACTTTC.

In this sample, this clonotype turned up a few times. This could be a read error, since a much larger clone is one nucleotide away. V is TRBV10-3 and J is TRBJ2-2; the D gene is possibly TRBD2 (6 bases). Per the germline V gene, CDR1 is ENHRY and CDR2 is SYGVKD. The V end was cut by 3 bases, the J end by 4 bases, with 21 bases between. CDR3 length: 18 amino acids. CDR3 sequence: CAISDRSGSVTSTGELFF. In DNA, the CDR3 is TGTGCCATCAGTGATAGAAGCGGGTCAGTCACGAGCACCGGGGAGCTGTTTTTT.

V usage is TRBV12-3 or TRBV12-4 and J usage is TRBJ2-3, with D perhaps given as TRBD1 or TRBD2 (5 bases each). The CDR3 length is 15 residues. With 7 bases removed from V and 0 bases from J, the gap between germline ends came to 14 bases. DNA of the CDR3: TGTGCCAGCACCCGAGGGGCGGTTAGCACAGATACGCAGTATTTT. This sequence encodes CASTRGAVSTDTQYF.

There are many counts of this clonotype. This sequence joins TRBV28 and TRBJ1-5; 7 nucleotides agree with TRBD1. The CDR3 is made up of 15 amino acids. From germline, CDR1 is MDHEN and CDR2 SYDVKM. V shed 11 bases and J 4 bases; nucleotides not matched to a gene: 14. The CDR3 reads CAGRIRDSPNQPQHF. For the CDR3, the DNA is TGTGCCGGACGGATCCGGGACAGCCCTAATCAGCCCCAGCATTTT.

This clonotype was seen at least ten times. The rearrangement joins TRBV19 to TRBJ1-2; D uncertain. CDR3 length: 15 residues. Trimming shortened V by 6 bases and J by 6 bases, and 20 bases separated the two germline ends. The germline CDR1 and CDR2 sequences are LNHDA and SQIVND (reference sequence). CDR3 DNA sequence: TGTGCCAGTAGCCTCTTCGGACTGAGCCAAAATGGCTACACCTTC. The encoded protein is CASSLFGLSQNGYTF.

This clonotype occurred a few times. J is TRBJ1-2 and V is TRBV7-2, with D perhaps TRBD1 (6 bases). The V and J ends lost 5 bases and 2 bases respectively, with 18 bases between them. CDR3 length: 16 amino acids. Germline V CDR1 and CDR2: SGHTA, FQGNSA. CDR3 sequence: CASSLRDSGANYGYTF. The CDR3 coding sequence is TGTGCCAGCAGCCTCAGAGATTCAGGGGCAAACTATGGCTACACCTTC. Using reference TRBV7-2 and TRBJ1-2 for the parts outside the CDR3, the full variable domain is GAGVSQSPSNKVTEKGKDVELRCDPISGHTALYWYRQSLGQGLEFLIYFQGNSAPDKSGLPSDRFSAERTGGSVSTLTIQRTQQEDSAVYLCASSLRDSGANYGYTFGSGTRLTVV.

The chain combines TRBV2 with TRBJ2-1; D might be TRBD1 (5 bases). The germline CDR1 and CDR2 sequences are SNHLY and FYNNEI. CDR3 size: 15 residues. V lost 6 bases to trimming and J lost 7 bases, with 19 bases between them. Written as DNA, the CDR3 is TGTGCCAGCAGAACAGTAACCGCAGGGATTAATGAGCAGTTCTTC. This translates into CASRTVTAGINEQFF.

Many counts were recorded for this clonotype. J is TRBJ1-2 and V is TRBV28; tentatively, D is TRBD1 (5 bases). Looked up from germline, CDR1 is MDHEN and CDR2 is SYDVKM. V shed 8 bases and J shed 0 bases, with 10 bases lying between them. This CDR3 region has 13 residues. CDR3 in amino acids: CASRGGTNYGYTF. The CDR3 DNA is TGTGCCAGCCGCGGGGGGACTAACTATGGCTACACCTTC.